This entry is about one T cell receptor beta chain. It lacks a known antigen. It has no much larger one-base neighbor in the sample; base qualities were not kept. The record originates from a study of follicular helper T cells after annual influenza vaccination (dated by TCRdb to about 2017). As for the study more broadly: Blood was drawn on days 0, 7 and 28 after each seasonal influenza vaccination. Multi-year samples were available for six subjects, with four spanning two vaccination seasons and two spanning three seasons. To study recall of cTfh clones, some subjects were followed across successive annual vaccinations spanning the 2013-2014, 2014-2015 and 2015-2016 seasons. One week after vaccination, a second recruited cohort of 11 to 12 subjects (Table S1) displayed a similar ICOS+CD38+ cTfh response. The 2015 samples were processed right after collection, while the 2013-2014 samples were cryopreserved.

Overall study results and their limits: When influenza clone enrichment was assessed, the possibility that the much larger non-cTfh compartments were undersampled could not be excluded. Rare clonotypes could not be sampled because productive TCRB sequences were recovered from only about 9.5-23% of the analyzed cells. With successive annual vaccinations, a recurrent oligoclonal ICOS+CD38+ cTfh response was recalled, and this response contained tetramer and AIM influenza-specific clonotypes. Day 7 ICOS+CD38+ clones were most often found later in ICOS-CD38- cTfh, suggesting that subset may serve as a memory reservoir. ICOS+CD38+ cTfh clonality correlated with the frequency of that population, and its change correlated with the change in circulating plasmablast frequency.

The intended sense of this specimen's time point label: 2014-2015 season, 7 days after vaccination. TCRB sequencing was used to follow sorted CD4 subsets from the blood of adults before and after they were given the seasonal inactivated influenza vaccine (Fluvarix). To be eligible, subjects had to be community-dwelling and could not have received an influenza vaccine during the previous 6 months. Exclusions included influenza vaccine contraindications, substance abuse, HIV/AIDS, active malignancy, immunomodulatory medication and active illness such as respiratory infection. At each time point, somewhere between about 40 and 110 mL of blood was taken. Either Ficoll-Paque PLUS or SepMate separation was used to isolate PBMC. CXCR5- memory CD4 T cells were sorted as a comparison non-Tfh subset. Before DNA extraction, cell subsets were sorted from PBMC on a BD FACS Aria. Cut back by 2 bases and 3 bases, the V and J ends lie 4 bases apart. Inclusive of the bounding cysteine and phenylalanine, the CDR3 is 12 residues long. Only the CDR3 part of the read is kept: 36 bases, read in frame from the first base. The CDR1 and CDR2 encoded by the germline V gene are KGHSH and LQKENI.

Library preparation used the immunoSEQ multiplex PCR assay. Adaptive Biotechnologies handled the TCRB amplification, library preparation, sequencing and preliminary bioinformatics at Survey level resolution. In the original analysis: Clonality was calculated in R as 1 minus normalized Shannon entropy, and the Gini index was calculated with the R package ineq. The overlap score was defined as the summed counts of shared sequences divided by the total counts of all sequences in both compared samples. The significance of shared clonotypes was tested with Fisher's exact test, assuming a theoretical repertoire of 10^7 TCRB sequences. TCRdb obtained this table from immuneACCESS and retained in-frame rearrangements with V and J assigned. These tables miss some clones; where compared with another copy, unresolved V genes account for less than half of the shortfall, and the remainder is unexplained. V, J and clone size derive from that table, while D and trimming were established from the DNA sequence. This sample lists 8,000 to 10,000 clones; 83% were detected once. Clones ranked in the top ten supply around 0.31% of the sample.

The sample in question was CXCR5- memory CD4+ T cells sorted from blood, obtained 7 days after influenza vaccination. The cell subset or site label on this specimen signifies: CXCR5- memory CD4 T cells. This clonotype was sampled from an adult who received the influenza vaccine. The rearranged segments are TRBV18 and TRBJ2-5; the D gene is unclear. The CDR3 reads CASSPGEETQYF. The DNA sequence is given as TGTGCCAGCTCACCAGGGGAAGAGACCCAGTACTTC.